A single sample gave rise to the 16 T cell receptor beta chains below, sequenced in a study of T cell responses to AZD1222 COVID-19 vaccine. Only in-frame clones appear in the TCRdb table, and some are missing; sequencing was by immunoSEQ multiplex PCR. In the table there are 110,000 or so clones, about 88% of which are singletons. The sample consisted of peripheral blood, taken 28 days after the second AZD1222 dose. These receptors all come from an adult who received the AZD1222 COVID-19 vaccine.

This rearrangement joins TRBV19 to TRBJ2-1, with D possibly TRBD1 on 6 matching bases. Germline V gives CDR1 LNHDA, CDR2 SQIVND (reference sequence). Between the trimmed V and J ends, which lost 9 bases and 8 bases, there was a span of 11 bases. The CDR3 totals 11 residues. DNA for the CDR3: TGTGCCAGCAAACAGGGTGATGAGCAGTTCTTC. Amino acid sequence: CASKQGDEQFF.

This chain links TRBV7-8 with TRBJ1-1; no firm D call. The germline V gene encodes CDR1 SGHVS and CDR2 FQNEAQ. The CDR3 is made up of 13 amino acids. The germline V and J ends were trimmed by 3 bases and 3 bases, with 8 bases remaining between them. In DNA, the CDR3 is TGTGCCAGCAGCTTGGAGGCGTACACTGAAGCTTTCTTT. This sequence encodes CASSLEAYTEAFF.

The chain couples TRBV20-1 to TRBJ2-7; D is unclear. CDR3 size: 11 residues. CDR1 and CDR2 from the germline V gene are DFQATT and SNEGSKA (reference sequence). V gave up 0 bases and J gave up 5 bases, with 5 bases separating them. CDR3: CSARDHHEQYF. In DNA, the CDR3 is TGCAGTGCTAGAGACCACCACGAGCAGTACTTC.

For this clone: The sample contains more than one DNA sequence encoding this CDR3. The chain has TRBV18 and TRBJ2-5, with D hard to call. In germline, CDR1 is KGHSH, CDR2 LQKENI. Trimming removed 6 bases from V and 1 base from J, with 3 bases in between. CDR3 length: 11 amino acids. The CDR3 region has the DNA TGTGCCAGCTCGCCCCAAGAGACCCAGTACTTC. Amino acid sequence: CASSPQETQYF.

The V call is TRBV28, the J call TRBJ2-7; TRBD2 matches 14 bases. The germline V gene has CDR1 MDHEN and CDR2 SYDVKM. V shed 5 bases and J 12 bases; nucleotides not matched to a gene: 18. This CDR3 spans 17 amino acids. Here the CDR3 DNA reads TGTGCCAGCAGTGCAACCCGGACAGGAGGGACTAGCGGGAGTCGGTACTTC. Translating it yields CASSATRTGGTSGSRYF.

The rearrangement links TRBV29-1 to TRBJ2-1, with D tentatively TRBD1 (5 bases). CDR1 and CDR2 (germline): SQVTM, ANQGSEA. The CDR3 extends over 13 amino acids. Trimming left V 4 bases short and J 7 bases short, with 14 bases between. CDR3 in DNA: TGCAGCGTTGTTCTTGTCAGGGTGAATGAGCAGTTCTTC. This translates into CSVVLVRVNEQFF.

J is TRBJ2-3 and V is TRBV6-5; D is uncertain. The ends were cut back, 6 bases at V and 0 bases at J, with 10 bases in the middle. Germline assignment: CDR1 MNHEY and CDR2 SVGAGI. The CDR3 has 14 residues. CDR3 loop: CASRKNPSTDTQYF. For the CDR3, the DNA is TGTGCCAGCAGAAAGAACCCTAGCACAGATACGCAGTATTTT.

This chain uses TRBV5-1 with TRBJ2-3; D might be TRBD1 (5 bases). Germline V gene data show CDR1 as SGHRS and CDR2 as YFSETQ. V was cut by 0 bases and J by 0 bases, with 11 bases left in between. The CDR3 spans 16 residues. CDR3 amino acids: CASSLGAGSSTDTQYF. The CDR3 nucleotides are TGCGCCAGCAGCTTGGGGGCAGGGTCGAGCACAGATACGCAGTATTTT.

This clone was seen just once. The rearrangement uses TRBV10-1 and TRBJ2-1; a possible D gene is TRBD1 (5 bases). Germline lookup yields CDR1 WNHNN and CDR2 SYGVQD (reference sequence). The V end lost 11 bases, the J end lost 0 bases, and 17 bases lay between the germline ends. This CDR3 is 15 amino acids long. The CDR3 loop is CAHHGAYFSYNEQFF. In nucleotides, the CDR3 is TGCGCCCACCATGGGGCTTACTTCTCCTACAATGAGCAGTTCTTC.

V is TRBV28 and J is TRBJ1-2; no reliable D call. This CDR3 has 11 amino acids. The ends were cut back, 5 bases at V and 4 bases at J, with 5 bases in the middle. Germline CDR1 MDHEN, CDR2 SYDVKM. The CDR3 sequence: CASSDGYGYTF. DNA for the CDR3: TGTGCCAGCAGTGATGGCTATGGCTACACCTTC.

The CDR3 DNA sequence: TGTGCCAGCAGCTCCCCGGGGGTTGATGAAAAACTGTTTTTT. This encodes CASSSPGVDEKLFF. The chain recombines TRBV28 with TRBJ1-4, with D possibly matching TRBD1 (5 bases). The CDR3 sequence is 14 residues long. The germline CDR1 and CDR2 sequences are MDHEN and SYDVKM. The ends were cut back, 6 bases at V and 6 bases at J, with 14 bases in the middle.

This chain joins TRBV27 and TRBJ2-7; no clear D. The CDR3 loop spans 13 amino acids. CDR1 is MNHEY, CDR2 SMNVEV, per germline (reference sequence). With 6 bases removed from V and 4 bases from J, the gap between germline ends came to 13 bases. The CDR3 spells CASRTVDGYEQYF. The CDR3 bases are TGTGCCAGCAGAACAGTGGACGGGTACGAGCAGTACTTC.

This chain joins TRBV19 and TRBJ1-5; TRBD1 matches 7 bases. This CDR3 region has 15 residues. Germline-derived CDR1 and CDR2 are LNHDA and SQIVND (reference sequence). V was pared by 5 bases and J by 1 base, with 5 bases of the junction left unmatched. CDR3 region: CASSGQALSNQPQHF. The CDR3 nucleotides read TGTGCCAGTAGTGGACAGGCCCTAAGCAATCAGCCCCAGCATTTT.

The rearrangement joins TRBV6-4 to TRBJ2-2, with 7 bases identical to TRBD1. The CDR3 is made up of 13 amino acids. Per germline, CDR1 MRHNA and CDR2 SNTAGT. V dropped 6 bases and J dropped 6; count of bases not matched to a gene: 4. CDR3: CASRRQGSGELFF. In nucleotides, the CDR3 is TGTGCCAGCAGGCGACAGGGATCCGGGGAGCTGTTTTTT.

This clone was observed once. The chain links TRBV5-1 to TRBJ2-2; 10 bases are a match to TRBD1. CDR3 size: 14 residues. V lost 6 bases, J lost 7 bases, and 6 bases stayed unmatched. CDR1 SGHRS and CDR2 YFSETQ come from the germline V gene. CDR3 loop: CASTPGQGSGELFF. In nucleotides, the CDR3 is TGCGCCAGCACCCCGGGACAGGGGAGCGGGGAGCTGTTTTTT.

The chain joins TRBV7-6 to TRBJ2-7; 7 positions agree with TRBD1. The CDR3 sequence is 12 residues long. Trimming at V came to 3 bases and at J to 4 bases, leaving 0 bases not matched to a gene. In germline, CDR1 is SGHVS, CDR2 FNYEAQ. CDR3 loop: CASSLGQYEQYF. The CDR3 DNA sequence: TGTGCCAGCAGCTTGGGACAGTACGAGCAGTACTTC.